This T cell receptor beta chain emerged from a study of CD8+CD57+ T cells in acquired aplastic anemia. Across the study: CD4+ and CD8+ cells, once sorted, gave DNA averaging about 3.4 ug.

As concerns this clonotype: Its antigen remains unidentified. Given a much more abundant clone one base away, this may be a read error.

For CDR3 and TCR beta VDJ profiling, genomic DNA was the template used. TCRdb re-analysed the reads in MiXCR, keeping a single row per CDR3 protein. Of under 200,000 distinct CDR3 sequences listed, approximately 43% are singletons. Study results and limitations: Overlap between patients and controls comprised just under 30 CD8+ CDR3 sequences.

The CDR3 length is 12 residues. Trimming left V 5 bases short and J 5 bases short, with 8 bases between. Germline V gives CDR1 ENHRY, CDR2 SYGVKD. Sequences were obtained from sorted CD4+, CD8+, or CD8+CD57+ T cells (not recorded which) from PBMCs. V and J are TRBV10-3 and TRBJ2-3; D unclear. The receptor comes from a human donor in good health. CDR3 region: CAISPGQDTQYF. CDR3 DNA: TGTGCCATCAGTCCTGGGCAAGATACGCAGTATTTT.